This T cell receptor beta chain was retrieved from a study of T cell changes during pregnancy in multiple sclerosis. Produced via immunoSEQ multiplex PCR; TCRdb's table is partial and in-frame only. This table has 60,000 or so clones, 80% to 90% appearing once. CDR3 size: 13 residues. With 2 bases removed from V and 4 bases from J, the gap between germline ends came to 8 bases. Germline values: CDR1 MDHEN, CDR2 SYDVKM. This TCR was sampled from a female donor with multiple sclerosis, enrolled in a pregnancy study. The sequenced sample was peripheral blood, obtained in the first trimester of pregnancy. This chain uses TRBV28 with TRBJ1-2; a possible D gene is TRBD1 (6 bases). The CDR3 loop reads CASSLTGPYGYTF. CDR3 nucleotides: TGTGCCAGCAGTTTAACAGGGCCCTATGGCTACACCTTC.